The T cell receptor beta chain under discussion was sequenced for a study of glioma-infiltrating T cells after dendritic cell vaccination. Study results and caveats: No direct clonality-survival link was found; a diverse polyclonal response may matter.

Time point of the sample: after dendritic cell vaccination, including at tumor progression/relapse. Notes on this clone: What it binds is unknown.

Losses at the gene ends were 8 bases for V and 6 bases for J; bases not matched to a gene: 13. The germline CDR1 and CDR2 sequences are MRHNA and SNTAGT. The CDR3 consists of 15 residues. Input was approximately 2 ug genomic DNA, or all available if less. Data came from immunoSEQ multiplex PCR; TCRdb stores just in-frame clones and leaves some out. The sample holds 75,000 to 85,000 clones, around 86% seen once. The V gene is TRBV6-4, the J gene TRBJ2-1; TRBD1 matches at 7 bases. Here the sequenced sample was blood, taken after dendritic cell vaccination. This clonotype was sampled from a human donor with glioblastoma. The CDR3 DNA sequence: TGTGCCAGCTCTTTCCAGGGGGATGCGAGCAATGAGCAGTTCTTC. Its translation is CASSFQGDASNEQFF.